Below, 25 T cell receptor beta chains from the same sample are listed, as sequenced in a study of radiation and T cells in renal cell carcinoma. Time point described: baseline pretreatment blood. Treatment reported: 15 Gy SBRT to primary tumor, nephrectomy 4 weeks later. Measured with immunoSEQ multiplex PCR; TCRdb has only the in-frame clones, and not every one. The table includes 100,000 to 150,000 clones, around 80% detected once. The sequencing used blood, collected from a patient whose treatment included radiotherapy and nephrectomy. Source of these receptors: a woman aged 60-75 years with renal cell carcinoma.

The CDR3 sequence is CASSAGNTGELFF. CDR3 nucleotide sequence: TGTGCCAGCAGCGCGGGGAACACCGGGGAGCTGTTTTTT. The chain is built from TRBV9 and TRBJ2-2; no definite D call. Germline V CDR1 and CDR2: SGDLS, YYNGEE. CDR3 length: 13 amino acids. The V and J ends lost 3 bases and 1 base respectively, with 4 bases between them. The full variable domain, with the rest looked up from reference TRBV9 and TRBJ2-2, is DSGVTQTPKHLITATGQRVTLRCSPRSGDLSVYWYQQSLDQGLQFLIQYYNGEERAKGNILERFSAQQFPDLHSELNLSSLELGDSALYFCASSAGNTGELFFGEGSRLTVL.

The table lists this clone with a few counts. The chain links TRBV19 to TRBJ2-2; 8 bases agree with TRBD1. This CDR3 has 14 residues. Germline loops: CDR1 LNHDA, CDR2 SQIVND (reference sequence). V shed 5 bases, J shed 8 bases, and the junction held 7 bases outside the gene matches. The CDR3 sequence: CASSVQGASGELFF. The CDR3 DNA sequence: TGTGCCAGTAGTGTCCAGGGGGCAAGTGGGGAGCTGTTTTTT.

The chain has TRBV20-1 and TRBJ1-1; D gene unclear. Trimming stripped 2 bases from V and 7 bases from J, with 8 bases between. CDR3 size: 11 residues. Germline V gene sequence: CDR1 DFQATT, CDR2 SNEGSKA (reference sequence). The CDR3 DNA is TGCAGTGCTAGATCCCTTAGTGAAGCTTTCTTT. Its translation is CSARSLSEAFF.

This chain uses TRBV29-1 with TRBJ2-2; D perhaps matches TRBD2 (5 bases). Trimming took off 8 bases at V and 7 bases at J, with 11 bases between the two ends. This CDR3 is built from 11 residues. Germline loops: CDR1 SQVTM, CDR2 ANQGSEA. CDR3 in amino acids: CSSLEGGELFF. The DNA of the CDR3 is TGCAGCTCCCTCGAGGGCGGGGAGCTGTTTTTT.

The rearrangement links TRBV6-5 to TRBJ2-3; D is possibly TRBD1 (5 bases). Trimming took 2 bases from V and 8 from J, leaving 14 bases between them. Germline values: CDR1 MNHEY, CDR2 SVGAGI. The CDR3 is made up of 14 amino acids. The chain's CDR3 is CASSYLGPPGTQYF. In nucleotides, the CDR3 is TGTGCCAGCAGTTACCTGGGGCCACCCGGTACGCAGTATTTT.

J is TRBJ2-3 and V is TRBV4-3; D ambiguous. The CDR3 contains 13 residues. Germline CDR1 LGHNA, CDR2 YSLEER. Trimming took 0 bases from V and 6 from J, leaving 7 bases between them. The CDR3 coding sequence is TGCGCCAGCAGCCAAGAAGAGTTCGATACGCAGTATTTT. Its protein is CASSQEEFDTQYF.

The chain couples TRBV15 to TRBJ2-5; D not certain. The assigned J gene may be wrong: the sequence end matches TRBJ2-7 better. CDR1 and CDR2 from the germline V gene are LNHNV and YYDKDF (reference sequence). The CDR3 is 16 residues long. Written as DNA, the CDR3 is TGTGCCACCAGCAGAGAACGGACCCCCCTCGGCTACGAGCAGTACTTC. This encodes CATSRERTPLGYEQYF.

This clone was detected once. The gene calls are TRBV7-2 and TRBJ2-3; 12 nucleotides line up with TRBD2. With V trimmed by 1 base and J by 7 bases, 3 bases remained unmatched. This CDR3 comprises 15 residues. Germline V gene sequence: CDR1 SGHTA, CDR2 FQGNSA. The CDR3 region is CASSLVLAGGYTQYF. CDR3 sequence (DNA): TGTGCCAGCAGCTTAGTGCTAGCGGGAGGGTATACGCAGTATTTT.

V is TRBV29-1 and J is TRBJ1-2, with D perhaps TRBD1 (5 bases). V lost 6 bases to trimming and J lost 2 bases, with 13 bases between them. This CDR3 contains 13 residues. Germline V lookup: CDR1 SQVTM, CDR2 ANQGSEA. The CDR3 reads CSVPETDNYGYTF. CDR3 coding DNA: TGCAGCGTCCCAGAGACAGACAACTATGGCTACACCTTC.

The rearrangement links TRBV6-5 to TRBJ1-2; D call uncertain. Trimming removed 4 bases from V and 1 base from J, with 7 bases in between. This CDR3 region has 13 residues. The germline gives CDR1 MNHEY, CDR2 SVGAGI. CDR3 protein: CASSFQVNYGYTF. CDR3 sequence (DNA): TGTGCCAGCAGTTTTCAGGTTAACTATGGCTACACCTTC.

The CDR3 here is CASSLVPTGELFF. The CDR3 bases are TGTGCCAGCAGCTTGGTTCCCACCGGGGAGCTGTTTTTT. The gene calls are TRBV5-6 and TRBJ2-2; D remains unclear. This CDR3 is built from 13 residues. Germline-derived CDR1 and CDR2 are SGHDT and YYEEEE. V lost 0 bases to trimming and J lost 4 bases, with 4 bases between them.

This sequence joins TRBV10-2 and TRBJ2-5; possibly TRBD1 or TRBD2 for D (5 bases each). This CDR3 has 14 amino acids. V gave up 7 bases and J gave up 7 bases, with 19 bases separating them. Germline V gene sequence: CDR1 WSHSY, CDR2 SAAADI. The CDR3 nucleotides are TGCGCCAGCATCGGTGGGGGAAAGAGAACGACCCAGTACTTC. It codes for CASIGGGKRTTQYF.

J is TRBJ1-1 and V is TRBV11-2, with 11 bases fitting TRBD1. Looked up from germline, CDR1 is SGHAT and CDR2 is FQNNGV. Germline trimming cut 6 bases from V and 4 bases from J; bases unmatched to any gene: 7. The CDR3 length is 15 residues. Here the CDR3 reads CASRHADRGPTEAFF. The CDR3 region has the DNA TGTGCCAGCAGACACGCGGACAGGGGGCCCACTGAAGCTTTCTTT.

V usage is TRBV27 and J usage is TRBJ1-2; tentative D call: TRBD1 (5 bases). This CDR3 has 15 residues. Germline CDR1 is MNHEY and CDR2 is SMNVEV (reference sequence). Trimming shortened V by 4 bases and J by 1 base, and 13 bases separated the two germline ends. The CDR3 coding sequence is TGTGCCAGCAGTTATCACCGGGACGGTAACTATGGCTACACCTTC. Its protein is CASSYHRDGNYGYTF.

The J gene is TRBJ1-6, the V gene TRBV6-5; the D is unclear. The CDR3 is 13 residues long. The ends were cut back, 5 bases at V and 6 bases at J, with 8 bases in the middle. CDR1 is MNHEY and CDR2 is SVGAGI in the germline V gene. The CDR3 loop reads CASSSYSNSPLHF. The DNA of the CDR3 is TGTGCCAGCAGTAGTTACAGTAATTCACCCCTCCACTTT.

The chain is built from TRBV6-5 and TRBJ1-1; 7 bases are a match to TRBD1. Germline V gene lookup returns CDR1 MNHEY and CDR2 SVGAGI. The V segment lost 6 bases and the J segment 1 base; nucleotides outside the gene matches: 8. The CDR3 extends over 15 amino acids. CDR3 DNA: TGTGCCAGCAGCGAGCCGGGACAGCAGAACACTGAAGCTTTCTTT. Its protein product is CASSEPGQQNTEAFF.

In its sample, this clone was seen many times. This rearrangement joins TRBV4-1 to TRBJ2-7; TRBD2 might be the D (5 bases). V was clipped by 1 base and J by 6 bases, with 16 bases between them. This CDR3 is 15 amino acids long. Germline V CDR1 and CDR2: MGHRA, YSYEKL. CDR3: CASSQVTLEDFEQYF. CDR3 nucleotides: TGCGCCAGCAGCCAAGTGACCCTGGAGGATTTCGAGCAGTACTTC.

With regard to this clone: Relative to the germline gene, one junction end is altered; a read error may explain this. This chain links TRBV30 with TRBJ2-7; 10 nucleotides agree with TRBD1. Germline V gene data show CDR1 as GTSNPN and CDR2 as SVGIG (reference sequence). The CDR3 loop spans 12 amino acids. The CDR3 region has the DNA TGTGCCTGGAGTGTAATAGGACAGGGGGGAGCGTTC. This sequence encodes CAWSVIGQGGAF.

The V and J genes are TRBV9 and TRBJ2-3, with 16 bases matching TRBD2. The CDR3 consists of 18 residues. V trimming: 0 bases; J trimming: 2 bases; junction bases outside the gene matches: 3. In germline, CDR1 is SGDLS, CDR2 YYNGEE. The CDR3 coding sequence is TGTGCCAGCAGCGTAGAGGGGACTAGCGGGAGGGACACAGATACGCAGTATTTT. This encodes CASSVEGTSGRDTDTQYF.

The chain combines TRBV5-4 with TRBJ1-2; D is unclear. The CDR3 is 14 amino acids. CDR1 SGHNT and CDR2 YYREEE come from the germline V gene (reference sequence). V was clipped by 0 bases and J by 2 bases, with 8 bases between them. In DNA form, the CDR3 reads TGTGCCAGCAGCTTGGGTACTTTCAACTATGGCTACACCTTC. It codes for CASSLGTFNYGYTF. The whole variable domain, filled in from reference TRBV5-4 and TRBJ1-2, reads ETGVTQSPTHLIKTRGQQVTLRCSSQSGHNTVSWYQQALGQGPQFIFQYYREEENGRGNFPPRFSGLQFPNYSSELNVNALELDDSALYLCASSLGTFNYGYTFGSGTRLTVV.

The chain couples TRBV7-3 to TRBJ2-2; 8 nucleotides line up with TRBD1. V lost 3 bases to trimming and J lost 4 bases; unmatched junction nucleotides: 4. This CDR3 has 15 residues. Per the germline V gene, CDR1 is SGHTA and CDR2 is FQGTGA. The CDR3 sequence is CASSFDRGSTGELFF. CDR3 bases: TGTGCCAGCAGCTTTGACAGGGGTTCCACCGGGGAGCTGTTTTTT.

V usage is TRBV30 and J usage is TRBJ1-3; D gene unclear. The CDR3 is 16 residues long. Between the trimmed V and J ends, which lost 0 bases and 0 bases, there was a span of 12 bases. The V gene's germline CDR1 is GTSNPN and CDR2 SVGIG (reference sequence). CDR3 coding DNA: TGTGCCTGGAGTGTACGATGGGCAGCCTCTGGAAACACCATATATTTT. Its translation is CAWSVRWAASGNTIYF.

CDR3 bases: TGTGCCAGCAGTTTGGGACAAATCTCTGGAAACACCATATATTTT. Translating gives CASSLGQISGNTIYF. This rearrangement joins TRBV6-6 to TRBJ1-3; maybe TRBD1 (6 bases). Germline V gene data show CDR1 as MNHNY and CDR2 as SVGAGI (reference sequence). The length of the CDR3 is 15 residues. V was pared by 4 bases and J by 0 bases, with 10 bases between.

V gene TRBV18 combines with J gene TRBJ2-7; D is tentatively TRBD1 or TRBD2 (5 bases each). There are 16 residues in the CDR3. V gave up 3 bases and J gave up 2 bases, with 17 bases separating them. Germline assignment: CDR1 KGHSH and CDR2 LQKENI. CDR3 nucleotides: TGTGCCAGCTCACCGGGGTCAGGGAGAGAGGCCTACGAGCAGTACTTC. This gives the protein CASSPGSGREAYEQYF.

This rearrangement joins TRBV19 to TRBJ1-6; D unclear. CDR3 length equals 17 residues. The V and J ends lost 3 bases and 4 bases respectively, with 16 bases between them. The germline CDR1 and CDR2 sequences are LNHDA and SQIVND (reference sequence). The CDR3 here is CASSIGLSKPYNSPLHF. The CDR3 coding sequence is TGTGCCAGTAGTATTGGACTCTCGAAACCTTATAATTCACCCCTCCACTTT.